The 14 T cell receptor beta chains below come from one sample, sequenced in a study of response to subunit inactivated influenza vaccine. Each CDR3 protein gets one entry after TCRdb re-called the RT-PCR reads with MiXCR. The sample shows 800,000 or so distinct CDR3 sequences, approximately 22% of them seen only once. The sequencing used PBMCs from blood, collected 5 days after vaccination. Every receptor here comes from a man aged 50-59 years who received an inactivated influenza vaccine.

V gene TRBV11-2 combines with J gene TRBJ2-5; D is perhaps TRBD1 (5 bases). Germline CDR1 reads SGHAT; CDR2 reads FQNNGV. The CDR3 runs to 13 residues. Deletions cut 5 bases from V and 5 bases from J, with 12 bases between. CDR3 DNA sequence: TGTGCCAGCAGCGAAACAGGTCCCGAGACCCAGTACTTC. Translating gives CASSETGPETQYF.

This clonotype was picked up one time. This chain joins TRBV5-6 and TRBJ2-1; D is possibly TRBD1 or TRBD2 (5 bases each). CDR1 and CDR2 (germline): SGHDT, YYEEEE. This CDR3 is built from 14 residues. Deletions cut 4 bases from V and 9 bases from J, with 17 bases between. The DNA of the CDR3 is TGTGCCAGCAGCCGTCGGGACGCCGCCAGTGAGCAGTTCTTC. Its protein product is CASSRRDAASEQFF.

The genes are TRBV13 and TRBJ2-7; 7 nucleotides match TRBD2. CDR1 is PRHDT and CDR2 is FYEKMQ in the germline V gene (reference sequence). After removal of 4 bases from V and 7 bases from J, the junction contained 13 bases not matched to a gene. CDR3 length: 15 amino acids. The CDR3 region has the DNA TGTGCCAGCAGCTCACGAGCGGGATTGGGCTTGGAGCAGTACTTC. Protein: CASSSRAGLGLEQYF.

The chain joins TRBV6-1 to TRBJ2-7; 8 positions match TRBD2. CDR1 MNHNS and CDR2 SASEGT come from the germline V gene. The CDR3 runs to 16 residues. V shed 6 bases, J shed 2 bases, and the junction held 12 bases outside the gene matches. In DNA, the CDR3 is TGTGCCAGCAGACCAGTGTCACTAGCGGCCCCCTACGAGCAGTACTTC. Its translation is CASRPVSLAAPYEQYF.

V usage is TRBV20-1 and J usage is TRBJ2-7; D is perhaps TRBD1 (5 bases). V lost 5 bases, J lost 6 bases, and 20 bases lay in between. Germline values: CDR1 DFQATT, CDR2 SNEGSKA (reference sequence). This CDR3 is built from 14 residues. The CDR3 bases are TGCAGTGCTGAAGGGGCCCTCTCACTTGGCGAGCAGTACTTC. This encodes CSAEGALSLGEQYF.

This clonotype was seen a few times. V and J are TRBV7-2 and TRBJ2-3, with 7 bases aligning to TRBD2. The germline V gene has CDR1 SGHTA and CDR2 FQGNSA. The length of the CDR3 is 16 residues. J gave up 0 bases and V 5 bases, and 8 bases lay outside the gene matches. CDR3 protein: CASSPLLGLSTDTQYF. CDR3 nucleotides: TGTGCCAGCAGCCCCCTTTTGGGACTAAGCACAGATACGCAGTATTTT. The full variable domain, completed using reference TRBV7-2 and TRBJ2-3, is GAGVSQSPSNKVTEKGKDVELRCDPISGHTALYWYRQSLGQGLEFLIYFQGNSAPDKSGLPSDRFSAERTGGSVSTLTIQRTQQEDSAVYLCASSPLLGLSTDTQYFGPGTRLTVL.

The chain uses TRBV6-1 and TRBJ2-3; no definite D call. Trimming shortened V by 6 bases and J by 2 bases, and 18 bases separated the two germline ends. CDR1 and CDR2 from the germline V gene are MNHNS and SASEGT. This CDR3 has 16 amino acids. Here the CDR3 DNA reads TGTGCCAGCAGCCCGTTCCTGAACGGTCTCACAGATACGCAGTATTTT. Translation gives CASSPFLNGLTDTQYF.

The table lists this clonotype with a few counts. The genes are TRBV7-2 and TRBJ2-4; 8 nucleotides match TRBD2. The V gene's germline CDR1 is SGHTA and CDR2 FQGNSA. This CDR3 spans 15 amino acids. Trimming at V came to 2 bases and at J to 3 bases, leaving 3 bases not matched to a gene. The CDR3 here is CASSLTTSGKNIQYF. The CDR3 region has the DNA TGTGCCAGCAGCTTAACCACTAGCGGCAAAAACATTCAGTACTTC.

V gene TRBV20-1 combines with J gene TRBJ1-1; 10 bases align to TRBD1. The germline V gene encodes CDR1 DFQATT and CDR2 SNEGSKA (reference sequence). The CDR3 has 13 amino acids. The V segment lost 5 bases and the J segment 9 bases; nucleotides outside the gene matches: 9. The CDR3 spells CSASGWDRGQAFF. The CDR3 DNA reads TGCAGTGCTTCCGGATGGGACAGGGGCCAAGCTTTCTTT.

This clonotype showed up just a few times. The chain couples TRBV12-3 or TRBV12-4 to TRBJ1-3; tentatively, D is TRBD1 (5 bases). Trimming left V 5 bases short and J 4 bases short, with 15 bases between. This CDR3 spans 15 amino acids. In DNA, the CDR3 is TGTGCCAGCAGTAAGGCCCGGGGACGGGGAAACACCATATATTTT. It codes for CASSKARGRGNTIYF.

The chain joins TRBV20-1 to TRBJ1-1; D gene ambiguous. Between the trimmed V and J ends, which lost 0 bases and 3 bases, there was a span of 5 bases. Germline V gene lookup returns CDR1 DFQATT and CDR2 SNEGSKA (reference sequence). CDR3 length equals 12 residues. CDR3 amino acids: CSARDSYTEAFF. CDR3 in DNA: TGCAGTGCTAGAGATAGTTACACTGAAGCTTTCTTT.

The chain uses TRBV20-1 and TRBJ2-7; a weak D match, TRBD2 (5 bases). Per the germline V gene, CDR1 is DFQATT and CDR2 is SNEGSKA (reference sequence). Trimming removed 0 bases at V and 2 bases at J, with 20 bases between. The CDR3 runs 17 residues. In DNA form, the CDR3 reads TGCAGTGCTAGAGATCTTAATAGAGCGGTGGGCCCCTACGAGCAGTACTTC. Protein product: CSARDLNRAVGPYEQYF.

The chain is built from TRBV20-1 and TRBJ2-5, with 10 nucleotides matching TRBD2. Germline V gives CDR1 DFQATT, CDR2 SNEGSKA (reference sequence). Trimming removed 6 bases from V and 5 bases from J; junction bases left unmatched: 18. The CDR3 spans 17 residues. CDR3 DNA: TGCAGTGCACACCCTGGGGGTAGCGGGGGGTATCAGGAGACCCAGTACTTC. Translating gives CSAHPGGSGGYQETQYF.

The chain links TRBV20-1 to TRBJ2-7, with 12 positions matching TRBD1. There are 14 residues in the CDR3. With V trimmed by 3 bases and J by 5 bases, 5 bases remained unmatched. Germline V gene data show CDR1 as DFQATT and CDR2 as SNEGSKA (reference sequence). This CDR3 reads CSARAGQGANEQYF. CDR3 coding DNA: TGCAGTGCTAGGGCGGGACAGGGGGCCAACGAGCAGTACTTC.